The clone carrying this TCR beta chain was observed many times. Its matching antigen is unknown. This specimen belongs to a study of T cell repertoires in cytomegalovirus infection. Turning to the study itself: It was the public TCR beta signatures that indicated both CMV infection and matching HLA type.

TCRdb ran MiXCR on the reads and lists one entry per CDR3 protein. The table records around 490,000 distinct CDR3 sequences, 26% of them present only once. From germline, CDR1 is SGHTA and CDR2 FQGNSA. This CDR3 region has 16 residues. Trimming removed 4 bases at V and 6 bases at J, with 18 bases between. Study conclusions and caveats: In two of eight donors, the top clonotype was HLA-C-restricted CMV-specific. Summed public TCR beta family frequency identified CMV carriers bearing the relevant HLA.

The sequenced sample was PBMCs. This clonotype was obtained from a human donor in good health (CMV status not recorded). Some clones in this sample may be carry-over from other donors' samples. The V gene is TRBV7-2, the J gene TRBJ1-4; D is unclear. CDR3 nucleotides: TGTGCCAGCAGCTCCGGGAAGCAGAACGTTCATGAAAAACTGTTTTTT. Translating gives CASSSGKQNVHEKLFF.